A selection of T cell receptor beta chains follows, all from one sample in a study of blood T cell repertoires in COVID-19. Sequencing used immunoSEQ multiplex PCR; TCRdb keeps in-frame clones, though not all of them. The sample has 95,000 to 150,000 clones, 82% seen once. Material for sequencing was peripheral blood. The receptors originated from a woman in her sixties or seventies with acute or convalescent COVID-19. CDR3s include the opening cysteine and the closing phenylalanine or tryptophan. D genes are given only for firm matches. Clone size is not always given. Where it is, it says once, few, many or a class for expanded clones.

j_gene: TRBJ1-4
d_gene: TRBD1
abundance: NA
v_gene: TRBV7-9
CDR3aa: CASSFTRDRDNEKLFF
CDR3nt: TGTGCCAGCAGCTTTACAAGGGACAGGGATAATGAAAAACTGTTTTTT

j_gene: TRBJ1-2
d_gene: TRBD1
abundance: NA
v_gene: TRBV19
CDR3aa: CASSQTGPYGYTF
CDR3nt: TGTGCCAGTAGTCAGACAGGGCCCTATGGCTACACCTTC

j_gene: TRBJ1-5
d_gene: TRBD1
abundance: NA
v_gene: TRBV18
CDR3aa: CASSQGQGAPGQPQHF
CDR3nt: TGTGCCAGCTCACAGGGACAGGGGGCGCCTGGTCAGCCCCAGCATTTT

j_gene: TRBJ1-2
d_gene: NA
abundance: NA
v_gene: TRBV5-7
CDR3aa: CASSVRDTSGYTF
CDR3nt: TGTGCCAGCAGCGTCCGGGACACTTCTGGCTACACCTTC

j_gene: TRBJ2-5
d_gene: TRBD2
abundance: NA
v_gene: TRBV19
CDR3aa: CASSSGGAMSETQYF
CDR3nt: TGTGCCAGTAGTAGCGGGGGGGCCATGAGCGAGACCCAGTACTTC

j_gene: TRBJ2-2
d_gene: NA
abundance: NA
v_gene: TRBV5-4
CDR3aa: CASSGGLGGTGELFF
CDR3nt: TGTGCCAGCAGCGGGGGGCTGGGAGGGACCGGGGAGCTGTTTTTT

j_gene: TRBJ1-2
d_gene: NA
abundance: NA
v_gene: TRBV30
CDR3aa: CACPGTPRGGYTF
CDR3nt: TGTGCCTGCCCAGGCACCCCCAGGGGTGGCTACACCTTC

j_gene: TRBJ2-3
d_gene: NA
abundance: once
v_gene: TRBV21-1
CDR3aa: CASSKDWYRYSTDTQYF
CDR3nt: TGTGCCAGCAGCAAAGATTGGTACAGGTATAGCACAGATACGCAGTATTTT

j_gene: TRBJ1-1
d_gene: NA
abundance: few
v_gene: TRBV24-1
CDR3aa: CATRGQRNTEAFF
CDR3nt: TGTGCCACCAGAGGACAGAGGAACACTGAAGCTTTCTTT

j_gene: TRBJ2-1
d_gene: NA
abundance: NA
v_gene: TRBV5-6
CDR3aa: CASSFPHSGVQGRNNEQFF
CDR3nt: TGTGCCAGCAGCTTTCCCCATTCTGGGGTTCAGGGGAGAAACAATGAGCAGTTCTTC

j_gene: TRBJ2-3
d_gene: NA
abundance: NA
v_gene: TRBV5-6
CDR3aa: CASSLGQARTDTQYF
CDR3nt: TGTGCCAGCAGCTTGGGGCAGGCGAGAACAGATACGCAGTATTTT

j_gene: TRBJ1-6
d_gene: NA
abundance: NA
v_gene: TRBV4-3
CDR3aa: CASSQDPGISYNSPLHF
CDR3nt: TGCGCCAGCAGCCAAGATCCAGGGATCTCCTATAATTCACCCCTCCACTTT

j_gene: TRBJ1-1
d_gene: NA
abundance: NA
v_gene: TRBV5-1
CDR3aa: CASSGGQNTEAFF
CDR3nt: TGCGCCAGCAGCGGAGGGCAAAACACTGAAGCTTTCTTT

j_gene: TRBJ1-6
d_gene: TRBD1
abundance: NA
v_gene: TRBV5-5
CDR3aa: CASSLTTGTGWSSYNSPLHF
CDR3nt: TGTGCCAGCAGCTTGACTACCGGGACAGGCTGGAGCTCCTATAATTCACCCCTCCACTTT

j_gene: TRBJ1-2
d_gene: TRBD1
abundance: NA
v_gene: TRBV18
CDR3aa: CASSASGQGNYGYTF
CDR3nt: TGTGCCAGCTCAGCTTCGGGACAGGGGAACTATGGCTACACCTTC

j_gene: TRBJ1-3
d_gene: NA
abundance: NA
v_gene: TRBV7-9
CDR3aa: CASSETGLSSGNTIYF
CDR3nt: TGTGCCAGCAGCGAGACAGGACTTTCCTCTGGAAACACCATATATTTT

j_gene: TRBJ1-6
d_gene: NA
abundance: NA
v_gene: TRBV7-2
CDR3aa: CASSLVGRGNSPLHF
CDR3nt: TGTGCCAGCAGCTTAGTGGGGAGGGGAAATTCACCCCTCCACTTT

j_gene: TRBJ2-3
d_gene: TRBD2
abundance: NA
v_gene: TRBV13
CDR3aa: CASSSLAGGFHTQYF
CDR3nt: TGTGCCAGCAGCTCACTAGCGGGGGGATTCCATACGCAGTATTTT

j_gene: TRBJ1-1
d_gene: NA
abundance: once
v_gene: TRBV7-9
CDR3aa: CASSQVGDNIFF
CDR3nt: TGTGCCAGCAGCCAGGTCGGGGACAACATTTTCTTT

j_gene: TRBJ1-1
d_gene: NA
abundance: once
v_gene: TRBV19
CDR3aa: CASSISGRGLRTAEAFF
CDR3nt: TGTGCCAGTAGTATATCAGGTAGGGGATTACGGACGGCTGAAGCTTTCTTT

j_gene: TRBJ2-1
d_gene: NA
abundance: NA
v_gene: TRBV4-3
CDR3aa: CASSQDFQRMSSYNEQFF
CDR3nt: TGCGCCAGCAGCCAAGATTTTCAGCGGATGAGCTCCTACAATGAGCAGTTCTTC

j_gene: TRBJ2-7
d_gene: NA
abundance: NA
v_gene: TRBV6-2/TRBV6-3
CDR3aa: CASSHFWDSWEQYF
CDR3nt: TGTGCCAGCAGCCACTTTTGGGACTCGTGGGAGCAGTACTTC

j_gene: TRBJ2-5
d_gene: TRBD2
abundance: NA
v_gene: TRBV24-1
CDR3aa: CATSDYGGGTQETQYF
CDR3nt: TGTGCCACCAGTGATTACGGGGGGGGCACTCAAGAGACCCAGTACTTC

j_gene: TRBJ2-2
d_gene: NA
abundance: NA
v_gene: TRBV7-9
CDR3aa: CASSLSQGVGGELFF
CDR3nt: TGTGCCAGCAGCTTATCCCAGGGTGTCGGCGGGGAGCTGTTTTTT

j_gene: TRBJ1-5
d_gene: NA
abundance: NA
v_gene: TRBV30
CDR3aa: CAWSVGNSIQPQHF
CDR3nt: TGTGCCTGGAGTGTAGGAAATAGCATCCAGCCCCAGCATTTT

j_gene: TRBJ1-4
d_gene: NA
abundance: NA
v_gene: TRBV11-3
CDR3aa: CASSQTGATNEKLFF
CDR3nt: TGTGCCAGCAGCCAAACAGGAGCAACTAATGAAAAACTGTTTTTT

j_gene: TRBJ1-1
d_gene: TRBD1
abundance: NA
v_gene: TRBV15
CDR3aa: CATSPRDRGNTEAFF
CDR3nt: TGTGCCACCAGCCCCCGGGACAGGGGTAACACTGAAGCTTTCTTT

j_gene: TRBJ1-5
d_gene: TRBD1
abundance: NA
v_gene: TRBV2
CDR3aa: CASSEMGQSNQPQHF
CDR3nt: TGTGCCAGCAGTGAGATGGGACAGAGCAATCAGCCCCAGCATTTT

j_gene: TRBJ1-1
d_gene: TRBD1
abundance: NA
v_gene: TRBV6-6
CDR3aa: CASSYPGTGGPSEAFF
CDR3nt: TGTGCCAGCAGTTACCCAGGGACAGGTGGGCCTTCTGAAGCTTTCTTT

j_gene: TRBJ1-1
d_gene: NA
abundance: NA
v_gene: TRBV18
CDR3aa: CASSPDRGNTEAFF
CDR3nt: TGTGCCAGCTCACCCGATAGGGGGAACACTGAAGCTTTCTTT

j_gene: TRBJ1-2
d_gene: TRBD1
abundance: few
v_gene: TRBV7-9
CDR3aa: CASSSGTGGSIRYGYTF
CDR3nt: TGTGCCAGCAGCTCCGGGACAGGGGGCTCTATCCGCTATGGCTACACCTTC

j_gene: TRBJ1-2
d_gene: TRBD1
abundance: NA
v_gene: TRBV5-3
CDR3aa: CARGGQRISGYTF
CDR3nt: TGTGCCAGAGGGGGACAGAGGATTTCCGGCTACACCTTC

j_gene: TRBJ1-2
d_gene: NA
abundance: once
v_gene: TRBV6-5
CDR3aa: CASSYGGISHYGYTF
CDR3nt: TGTGCCAGCAGTTACGGGGGGATAAGCCACTATGGCTACACCTTC

j_gene: TRBJ2-6
d_gene: TRBD1
abundance: NA
v_gene: TRBV7-3
CDR3aa: CASSFHRGLGANVLTF
CDR3nt: TGTGCCAGCAGCTTTCACAGGGGGCTTGGGGCCAACGTCCTGACTTTC

j_gene: TRBJ2-3
d_gene: TRBD2
abundance: NA
v_gene: TRBV7-2
CDR3aa: CASRPGTSGTRTDTQYF
CDR3nt: TGTGCCAGCAGACCCGGGACTAGCGGGACCCGCACAGATACGCAGTATTTT

j_gene: TRBJ2-7
d_gene: NA
abundance: NA
v_gene: TRBV23-1
CDR3aa: CASSHHGGDSTYEQYF
CDR3nt: TGCGCCAGCAGTCATCACGGGGGGGACAGTACCTACGAGCAGTACTTC

j_gene: TRBJ1-4
d_gene: TRBD1
abundance: NA
v_gene: TRBV5-1
CDR3aa: CASSGSPRGRRYEKLFF
CDR3nt: TGCGCCAGCAGCGGCTCGCCCAGGGGGCGTCGTTATGAAAAACTGTTTTTT

j_gene: TRBJ2-7
d_gene: TRBD1
abundance: NA
v_gene: TRBV15
CDR3aa: CATSRFRDRTYEQYF
CDR3nt: TGTGCCACCAGCAGATTCCGGGACAGGACCTACGAGCAGTACTTC

j_gene: TRBJ1-5
d_gene: TRBD1
abundance: NA
v_gene: TRBV5-4
CDR3aa: CASSRDRDNQPQHF
CDR3nt: TGTGCCAGCAGTAGGGACAGGGACAATCAGCCCCAGCATTTT

j_gene: TRBJ1-6
d_gene: TRBD1
abundance: few
v_gene: TRBV25-1
CDR3aa: CASKGGAGSPLHF
CDR3nt: TGTGCCAGTAAAGGGGGCGCGGGTTCACCCCTCCACTTT

j_gene: TRBJ2-1
d_gene: TRBD1
abundance: NA
v_gene: TRBV6-5
CDR3aa: CASIGTGERYNEQFF
CDR3nt: TGTGCCAGCATCGGGACAGGGGAAAGATACAATGAGCAGTTCTTC

j_gene: TRBJ1-6
d_gene: TRBD1
abundance: NA
v_gene: TRBV4-3
CDR3aa: CASSHSPGQDNSPLHF
CDR3nt: TGCGCCAGCAGCCACAGCCCGGGACAGGATAATTCACCCCTCCACTTT

j_gene: TRBJ1-6
d_gene: NA
abundance: few
v_gene: TRBV4-3
CDR3aa: CASSQVMNSPLHF
CDR3nt: TGCGCCAGCAGCCAAGTAATGAATTCACCCCTCCACTTT

j_gene: TRBJ1-5
d_gene: TRBD1
abundance: NA
v_gene: TRBV30
CDR3aa: CAWSVGQGAFQPQHF
CDR3nt: TGTGCCTGGAGCGTGGGCCAGGGGGCTTTTCAGCCCCAGCATTTT

j_gene: TRBJ1-1
d_gene: TRBD1
abundance: NA
v_gene: TRBV29-1
CDR3aa: CSVLTGPDTEAFF
CDR3nt: TGCAGCGTTCTGACAGGGCCGGACACTGAAGCTTTCTTT

j_gene: TRBJ2-7
d_gene: TRBD1
abundance: NA
v_gene: TRBV6-2/TRBV6-3
CDR3aa: CASSFGQGPDEQYF
CDR3nt: TGTGCCAGCAGTTTCGGACAGGGGCCGGACGAGCAGTACTTC

j_gene: TRBJ1-1
d_gene: NA
abundance: NA
v_gene: TRBV19
CDR3aa: CASSPRGLNTEAFF
CDR3nt: TGTGCCAGTAGCCCCAGGGGCTTGAACACTGAAGCTTTCTTT

j_gene: TRBJ2-3
d_gene: TRBD1
abundance: NA
v_gene: TRBV9
CDR3aa: CASSVAGGADTQYF
CDR3nt: TGTGCCAGCTCGGTTGCAGGGGGCGCAGATACGCAGTATTTT

j_gene: TRBJ2-7
d_gene: NA
abundance: NA
v_gene: TRBV4-3
CDR3aa: CASSQESQGGYEQYF
CDR3nt: TGCGCCAGCAGCCAAGAATCGCAGGGAGGATACGAGCAGTACTTC

j_gene: TRBJ2-3
d_gene: NA
abundance: NA
v_gene: TRBV18
CDR3aa: CASTLHTDTQYF
CDR3nt: TGTGCCAGCACCTTACACACAGATACGCAGTATTTT

j_gene: TRBJ1-1
d_gene: TRBD1
abundance: NA
v_gene: TRBV6-5
CDR3aa: CASSYSMFGTGAFF
CDR3nt: TGTGCCAGCAGTTACTCGATGTTTGGGACAGGGGCTTTCTTT

j_gene: TRBJ1-2
d_gene: TRBD1
abundance: NA
v_gene: TRBV11-3
CDR3aa: CASSRDRGRNYGYTF
CDR3nt: TGTGCCAGCAGTCGAGACAGGGGGCGAAACTATGGCTACACCTTC

j_gene: TRBJ1-4
d_gene: NA
abundance: NA
v_gene: TRBV30
CDR3aa: CAWSVARVRTNEKLFF
CDR3nt: TGTGCCTGGAGTGTCGCCAGGGTACGAACTAATGAAAAACTGTTTTTT

j_gene: TRBJ2-4
d_gene: NA
abundance: NA
v_gene: TRBV4-3
CDR3aa: CASSQGVGENIQYF
CDR3nt: TGCGCCAGCAGCCAAGGTGTAGGGGAAAACATTCAGTACTTC

j_gene: TRBJ1-2
d_gene: TRBD1
abundance: NA
v_gene: TRBV6-2/TRBV6-3
CDR3aa: CASSYTQGARGYTF
CDR3nt: TGTGCCAGCAGTTACACCCAGGGGGCGCGCGGCTACACCTTC